This T cell receptor (beta chain) stems from a study of blood T cell repertoires in COVID-19. The wider study: Nucleic acid was either cDNA or gDNA, and it came from T cells, B-cell-depleted T cells, or PBMCs.

Sequencing used immunoSEQ multiplex PCR; TCRdb keeps in-frame clones, though not all of them. This sample carries about 70,000 clones, roughly nine tenths of them seen once, and the ten largest clones take roughly 8.2%. Germline V CDR1 and CDR2: LNHDA, SQIVND (reference sequence). The CDR3 is made up of 17 amino acids. With 0 bases clipped from V and 5 bases from J, the junction kept 9 bases outside the gene matches. The TCR originated in a man aged 45-65 years with active COVID-19. This chain links TRBV19 with TRBJ2-1, with TRBD2 identical over 8 bases. What was sequenced was peripheral blood. CDR3 DNA: TGTGCCAGTAGTATAGATCCTGATAGCGGGGTTAACAATGAGCAGTTCTTC. Its translation is CASSIDPDSGVNNEQFF.